This section outlines one TCR beta chain sequence together with its context. Here immunoSEQ multiplex PCR was the method, and the copy in TCRdb shows in-frame clones only, minus some. This table has roughly 280,000 clones, around 84% appearing once. The entry originates in a study of blood T cell repertoires in COVID-19. Study summary: The United States, Italy and Spain provided the acute and convalescent COVID-19 samples. Nucleic acid was either cDNA or gDNA, and it came from T cells, B-cell-depleted T cells, or PBMCs.

Sample: peripheral blood. The sequence was obtained from a woman in her sixties with COVID-19, enrolled during active disease.

The CDR3 DNA reads as TGTGCCAGCAGTTTTAGCCTAGGATCAATCGAGCAGTACTTC. This codes for CASSFSLGSIEQYF. V usage is TRBV27 and J usage is TRBJ2-7; no firm D call. This CDR3 comprises 14 residues. Germline V lookup: CDR1 MNHEY, CDR2 SMNVEV (reference sequence). V was trimmed by 3 bases and J by 6 bases, leaving 15 bases between them.